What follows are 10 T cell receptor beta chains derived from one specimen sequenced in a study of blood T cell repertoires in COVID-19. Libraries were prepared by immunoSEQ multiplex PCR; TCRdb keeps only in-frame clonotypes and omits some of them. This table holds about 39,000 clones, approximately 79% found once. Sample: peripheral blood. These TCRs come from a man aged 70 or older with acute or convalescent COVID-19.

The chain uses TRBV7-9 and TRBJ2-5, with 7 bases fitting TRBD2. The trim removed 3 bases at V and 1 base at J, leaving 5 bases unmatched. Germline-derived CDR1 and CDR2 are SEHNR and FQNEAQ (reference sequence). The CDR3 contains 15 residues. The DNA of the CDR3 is TGTGCCAGCAGCTTGGGGACTACACCCCAAGAGACCCAGTACTTC. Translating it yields CASSLGTTPQETQYF.

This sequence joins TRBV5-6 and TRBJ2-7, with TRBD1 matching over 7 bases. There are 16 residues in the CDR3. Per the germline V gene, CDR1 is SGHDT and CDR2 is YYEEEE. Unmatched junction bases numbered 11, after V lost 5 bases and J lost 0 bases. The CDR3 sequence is CASRPGDRDISYEQYF. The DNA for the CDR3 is TGTGCCAGCAGGCCAGGAGACAGGGACATCTCCTACGAGCAGTACTTC.

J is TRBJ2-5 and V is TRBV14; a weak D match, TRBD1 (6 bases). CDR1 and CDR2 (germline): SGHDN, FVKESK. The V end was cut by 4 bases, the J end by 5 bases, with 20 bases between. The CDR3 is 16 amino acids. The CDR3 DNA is TGTGCCAGCAGCCCGTTCAACCAGGGGCGCAGGGAGACCCAGTACTTC. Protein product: CASSPFNQGRRETQYF.

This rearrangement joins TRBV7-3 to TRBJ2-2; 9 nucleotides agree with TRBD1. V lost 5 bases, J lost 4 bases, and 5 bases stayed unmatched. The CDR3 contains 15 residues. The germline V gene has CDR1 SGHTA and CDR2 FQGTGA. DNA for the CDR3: TGTGCCAGCAGCACCTCGACAGGGGGCACCGGGGAGCTGTTTTTT. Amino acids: CASSTSTGGTGELFF.

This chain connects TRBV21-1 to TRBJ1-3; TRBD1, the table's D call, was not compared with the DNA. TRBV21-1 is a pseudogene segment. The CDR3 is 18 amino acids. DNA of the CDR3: TGTGCCAGCAGCAAAGGTCTAAAATGCTACAGCTCTGGAAACACCATATATTTT. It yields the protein CASSKGLKCYSSGNTIYF.

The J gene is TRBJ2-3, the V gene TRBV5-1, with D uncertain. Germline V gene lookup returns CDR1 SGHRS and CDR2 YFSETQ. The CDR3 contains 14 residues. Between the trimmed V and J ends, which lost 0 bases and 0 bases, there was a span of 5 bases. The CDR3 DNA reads TGCGCCAGCAGCTTGGGCAGTAGCACAGATACGCAGTATTTT. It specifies CASSLGSSTDTQYF.

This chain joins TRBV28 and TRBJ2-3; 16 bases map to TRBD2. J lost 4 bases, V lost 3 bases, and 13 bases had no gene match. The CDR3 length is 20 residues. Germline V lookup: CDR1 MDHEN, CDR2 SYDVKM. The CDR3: CASSLVPGLAGGYGPDTQYF. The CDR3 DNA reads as TGTGCCAGCAGTTTGGTCCCGGGACTAGCGGGAGGGTACGGCCCAGATACGCAGTATTTT.

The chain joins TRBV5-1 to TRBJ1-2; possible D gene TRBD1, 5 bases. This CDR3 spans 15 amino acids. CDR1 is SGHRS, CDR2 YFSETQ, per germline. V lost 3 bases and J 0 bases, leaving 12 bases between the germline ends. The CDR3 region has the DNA TGCGCCAGCAGCTGGGATGGGGCTGCTAACTATGGCTACACCTTC. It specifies CASSWDGAANYGYTF.

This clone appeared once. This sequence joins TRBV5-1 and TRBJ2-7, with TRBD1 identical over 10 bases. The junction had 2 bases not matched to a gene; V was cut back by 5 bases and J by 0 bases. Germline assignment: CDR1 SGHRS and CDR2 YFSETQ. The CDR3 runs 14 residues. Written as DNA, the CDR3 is TGCGCCAGCAGGGGACAGGGGAACTCCTACGAGCAGTACTTC. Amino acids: CASRGQGNSYEQYF.

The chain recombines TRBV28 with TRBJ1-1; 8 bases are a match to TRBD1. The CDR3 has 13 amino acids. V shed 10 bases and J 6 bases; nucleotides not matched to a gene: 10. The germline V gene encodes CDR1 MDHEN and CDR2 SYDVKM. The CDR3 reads CATNRGLYAEAFF. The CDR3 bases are TGTGCCACCAACAGGGGGTTGTACGCTGAAGCTTTCTTT.